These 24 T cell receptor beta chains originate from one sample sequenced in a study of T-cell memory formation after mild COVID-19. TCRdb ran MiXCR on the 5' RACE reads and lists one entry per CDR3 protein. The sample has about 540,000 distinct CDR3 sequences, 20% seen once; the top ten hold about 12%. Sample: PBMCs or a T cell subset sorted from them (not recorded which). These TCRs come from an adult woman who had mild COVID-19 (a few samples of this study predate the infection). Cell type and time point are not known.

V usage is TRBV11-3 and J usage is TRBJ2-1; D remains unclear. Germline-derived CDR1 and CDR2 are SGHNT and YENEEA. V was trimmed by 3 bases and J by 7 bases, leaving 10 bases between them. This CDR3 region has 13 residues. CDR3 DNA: TGTGCCAGCAGCTTGTTTGCCGGGAATGAGCAGTTCTTC. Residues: CASSLFAGNEQFF.

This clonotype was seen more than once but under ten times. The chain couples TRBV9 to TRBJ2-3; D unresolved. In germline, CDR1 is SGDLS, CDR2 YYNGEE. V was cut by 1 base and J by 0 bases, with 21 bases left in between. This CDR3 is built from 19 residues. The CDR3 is CASSVWPPTATPSTDTQYF. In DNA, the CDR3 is TGTGCCAGCAGCGTATGGCCTCCGACTGCTACCCCCAGCACAGATACGCAGTATTTT.

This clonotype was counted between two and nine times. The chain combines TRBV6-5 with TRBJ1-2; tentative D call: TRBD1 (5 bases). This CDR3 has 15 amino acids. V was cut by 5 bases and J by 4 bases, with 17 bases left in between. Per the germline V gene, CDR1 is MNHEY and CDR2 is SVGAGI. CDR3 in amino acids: CASSTRPGAPYGYTF. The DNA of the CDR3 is TGTGCCAGCAGTACGCGTCCCGGGGCCCCCTATGGCTACACCTTC.

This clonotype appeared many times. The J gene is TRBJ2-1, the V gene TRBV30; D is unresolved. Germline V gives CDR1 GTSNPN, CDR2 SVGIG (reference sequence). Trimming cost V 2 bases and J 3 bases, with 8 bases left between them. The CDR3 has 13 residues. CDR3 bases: TGTGCCTGGAGTTACGGCCACTACAATGAGCAGTTCTTC. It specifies CAWSYGHYNEQFF.

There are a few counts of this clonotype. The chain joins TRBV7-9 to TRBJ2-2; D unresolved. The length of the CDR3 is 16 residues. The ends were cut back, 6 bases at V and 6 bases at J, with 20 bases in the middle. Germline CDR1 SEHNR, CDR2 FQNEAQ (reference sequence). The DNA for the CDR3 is TGTGCCAGCAGTGACCCTCTAGAGAGTCTACCCGGGGAGCTGTTTTTT. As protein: CASSDPLESLPGELFF.

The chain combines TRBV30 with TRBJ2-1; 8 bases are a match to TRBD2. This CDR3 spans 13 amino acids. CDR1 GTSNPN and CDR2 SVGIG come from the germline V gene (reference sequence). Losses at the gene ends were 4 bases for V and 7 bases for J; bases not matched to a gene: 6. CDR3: CAWTRSGRNEQFF. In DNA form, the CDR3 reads TGTGCCTGGACGCGGAGCGGGAGAAATGAGCAGTTCTTC.

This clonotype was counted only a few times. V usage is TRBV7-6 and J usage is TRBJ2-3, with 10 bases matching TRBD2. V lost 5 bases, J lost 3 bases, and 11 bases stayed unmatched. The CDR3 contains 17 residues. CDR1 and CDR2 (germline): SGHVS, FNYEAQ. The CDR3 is CASSPLAGDQPTDTQYF. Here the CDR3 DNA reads TGTGCCAGCAGCCCCCTAGCGGGGGATCAACCAACAGATACGCAGTATTTT.

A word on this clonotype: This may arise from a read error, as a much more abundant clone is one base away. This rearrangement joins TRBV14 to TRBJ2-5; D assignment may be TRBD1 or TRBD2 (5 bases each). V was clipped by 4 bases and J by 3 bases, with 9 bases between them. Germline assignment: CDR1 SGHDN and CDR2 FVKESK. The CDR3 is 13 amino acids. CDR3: CASSRGPKETQYF. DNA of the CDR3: TGTGCCAGCAGCCGGGGACCTAAAGAGACCCAGTACTTC. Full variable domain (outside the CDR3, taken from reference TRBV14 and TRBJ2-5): EAGVTQFPSHSVIEKGQTVTLRCDPISGHDNLYWYRRVMGKEIKFLLHFVKESKQDESGMPNNRFLAERTGGTYSTLKVQPAELEDSGVYFCASSRGPKETQYFGPGTRLLVL.

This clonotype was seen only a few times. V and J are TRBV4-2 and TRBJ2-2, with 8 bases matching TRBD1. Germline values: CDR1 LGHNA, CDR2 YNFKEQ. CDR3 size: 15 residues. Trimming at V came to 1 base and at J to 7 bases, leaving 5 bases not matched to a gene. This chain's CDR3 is CASSQVDRDHGELFF. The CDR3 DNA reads TGTGCCAGCAGCCAAGTGGACAGGGACCACGGGGAGCTGTTTTTT.

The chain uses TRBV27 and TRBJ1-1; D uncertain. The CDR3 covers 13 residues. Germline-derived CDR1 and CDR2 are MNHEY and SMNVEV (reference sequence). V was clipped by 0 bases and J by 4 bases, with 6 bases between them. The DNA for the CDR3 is TGTGCCAGCAGTTTATCGAGGAGCACTGAAGCTTTCTTT. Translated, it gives CASSLSRSTEAFF.

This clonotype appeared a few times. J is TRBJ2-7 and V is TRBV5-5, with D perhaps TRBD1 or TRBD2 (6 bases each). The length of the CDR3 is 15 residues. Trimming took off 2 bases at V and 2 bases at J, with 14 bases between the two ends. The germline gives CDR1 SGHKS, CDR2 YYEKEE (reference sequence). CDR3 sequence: CASSLGGRETYEQYF. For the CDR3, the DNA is TGTGCCAGCAGCTTAGGGGGACGGGAGACCTACGAGCAGTACTTC.

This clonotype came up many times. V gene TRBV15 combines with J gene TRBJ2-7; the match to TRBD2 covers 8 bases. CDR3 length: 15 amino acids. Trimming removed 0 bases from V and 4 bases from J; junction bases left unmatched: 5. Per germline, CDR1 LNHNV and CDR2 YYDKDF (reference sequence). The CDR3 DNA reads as TGTGCCACCAGCAGAGAAGCGGGAGCAGGGTACGAGCAGTACTTC. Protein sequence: CATSREAGAGYEQYF. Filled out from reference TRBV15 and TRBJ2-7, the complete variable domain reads DAMVIQNPRYQVTQFGKPVTLSCSQTLNHNVMYWYQQKSSQAPKLLFHYYDKDFNNEADTPDNFQSRRPNTSFCFLDIRSPGLGDTAMYLCATSREAGAGYEQYFGPGTRLTVT.

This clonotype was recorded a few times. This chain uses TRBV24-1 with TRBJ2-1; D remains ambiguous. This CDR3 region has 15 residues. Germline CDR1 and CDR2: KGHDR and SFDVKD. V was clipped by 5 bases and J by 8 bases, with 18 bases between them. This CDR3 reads CATSVLGLRFDEQFF. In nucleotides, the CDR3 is TGTGCCACCAGTGTCCTTGGCCTGCGCTTCGATGAGCAGTTCTTC.

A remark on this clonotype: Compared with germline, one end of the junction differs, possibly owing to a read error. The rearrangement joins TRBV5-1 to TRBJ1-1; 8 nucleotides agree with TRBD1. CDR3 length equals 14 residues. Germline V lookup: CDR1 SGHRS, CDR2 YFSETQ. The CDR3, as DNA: TGCGCCAGCAGTTTGGACAGGGCCTCCGCTGAAGCTTTCTTT. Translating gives CASSLDRASAEAFF.

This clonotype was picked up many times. The CDR3: CASSYPREETQYF. CDR3 sequence (DNA): TGTGCCAGCAGCTATCCCAGGGAAGAGACCCAGTACTTC. V usage is TRBV7-8 and J usage is TRBJ2-5; D is perhaps TRBD1 (5 bases). The V gene's germline CDR1 is SGHVS and CDR2 FQNEAQ. Trimming removed 4 bases at V and 3 bases at J, with 9 bases between. The CDR3 covers 13 residues.

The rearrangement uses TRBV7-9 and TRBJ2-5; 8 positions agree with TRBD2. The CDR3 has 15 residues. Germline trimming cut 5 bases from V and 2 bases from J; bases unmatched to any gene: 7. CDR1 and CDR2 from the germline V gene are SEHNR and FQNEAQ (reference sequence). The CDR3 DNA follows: TGTGCCAGCAGCGCCCGAGCGGGGGAGCAAGAGACCCAGTACTTC. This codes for CASSARAGEQETQYF.

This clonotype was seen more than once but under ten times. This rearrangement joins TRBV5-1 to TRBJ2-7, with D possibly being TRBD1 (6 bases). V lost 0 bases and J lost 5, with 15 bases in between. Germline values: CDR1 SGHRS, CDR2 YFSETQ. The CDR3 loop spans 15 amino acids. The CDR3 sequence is CASSLVRGRTDEQYF. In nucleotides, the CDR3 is TGCGCCAGCAGCTTGGTGCGTGGCCGGACAGACGAGCAGTACTTC.

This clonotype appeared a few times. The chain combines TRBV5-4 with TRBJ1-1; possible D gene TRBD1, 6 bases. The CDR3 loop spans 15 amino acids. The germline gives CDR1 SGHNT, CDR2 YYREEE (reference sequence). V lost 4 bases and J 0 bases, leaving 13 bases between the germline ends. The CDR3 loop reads CASSIRTALNTEAFF. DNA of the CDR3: TGTGCCAGCAGCATACGGACAGCCTTGAACACTGAAGCTTTCTTT.

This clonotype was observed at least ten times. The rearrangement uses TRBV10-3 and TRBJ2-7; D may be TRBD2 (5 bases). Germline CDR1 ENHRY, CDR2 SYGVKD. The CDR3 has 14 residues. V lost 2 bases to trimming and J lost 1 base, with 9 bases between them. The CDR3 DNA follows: TGTGCCATCAGTGAGCCACTAGAGTCCTACGAGCAGTACTTC. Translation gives CAISEPLESYEQYF.

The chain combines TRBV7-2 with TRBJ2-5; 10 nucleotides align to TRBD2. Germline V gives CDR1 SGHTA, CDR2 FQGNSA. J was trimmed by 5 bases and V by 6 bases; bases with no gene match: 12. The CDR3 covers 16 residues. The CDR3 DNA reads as TGTGCCAGCAGTTCTACTAGCGGGATCCCCTGGGAGACCCAGTACTTC. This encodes CASSSTSGIPWETQYF.

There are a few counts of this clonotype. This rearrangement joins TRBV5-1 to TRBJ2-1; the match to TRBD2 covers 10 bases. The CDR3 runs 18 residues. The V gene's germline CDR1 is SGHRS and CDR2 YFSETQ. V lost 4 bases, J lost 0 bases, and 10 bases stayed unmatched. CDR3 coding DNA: TGCGCCAGCAGCCCGGCCCGAGGACTAGCGGCCTCCTACAATGAGCAGTTCTTC. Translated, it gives CASSPARGLAASYNEQFF.

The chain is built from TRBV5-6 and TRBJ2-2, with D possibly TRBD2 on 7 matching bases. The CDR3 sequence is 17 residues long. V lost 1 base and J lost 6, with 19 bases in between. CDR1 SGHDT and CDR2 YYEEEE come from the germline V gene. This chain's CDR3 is CASSLNRGGGAPGELFF. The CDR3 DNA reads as TGTGCCAGCAGCTTGAACCGCGGAGGGGGGGCCCCCGGGGAGCTGTTTTTT.

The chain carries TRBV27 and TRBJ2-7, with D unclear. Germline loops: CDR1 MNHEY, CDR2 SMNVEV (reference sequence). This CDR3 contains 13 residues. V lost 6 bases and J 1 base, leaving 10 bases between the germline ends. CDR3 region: CASSLDASYEQYF. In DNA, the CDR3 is TGTGCCAGCAGCCTAGATGCTTCCTACGAGCAGTACTTC.

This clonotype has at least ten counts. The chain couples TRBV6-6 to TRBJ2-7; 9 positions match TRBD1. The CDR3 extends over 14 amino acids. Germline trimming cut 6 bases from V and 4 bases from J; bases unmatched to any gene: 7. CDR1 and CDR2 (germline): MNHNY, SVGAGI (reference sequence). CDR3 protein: CASRPGTGPYEQYF. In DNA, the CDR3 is TGTGCCAGCAGACCCGGGACAGGGCCATACGAGCAGTACTTC.